The 2 T cell receptor beta chains reported below all come from one sample, sequenced in a study of shared clonotypes between healthy human individuals. The assay was immunoSEQ multiplex PCR, and TCRdb's table has in-frame clones only and misses some. The profile shows 2 million to 2.5 million clones, approximately 95% of them singletons. The sequenced material came from naive CD4+ T cells from PBMCs. Subset noted: CD45RA+ positively selected. All receptors come from a man aged 18 to 29 in good health. Some clones in this sample may be carry-over from other donors' samples.

The CDR3 reads CASSPTNSNEQFF. The CDR3 DNA follows: TGTGCCAGCTCACCCACCAATTCGAATGAGCAGTTCTTC. The V and J genes are TRBV18 and TRBJ2-1; D call uncertain. Trimming pared 3 bases from V and 7 bases from J, leaving 10 bases between. Germline-derived CDR1 and CDR2 are KGHSH and LQKENI. CDR3 length: 13 residues.

The chain uses TRBV6-5 and TRBJ1-4; TRBD1 agrees at 7 bases. The CDR3 extends over 15 amino acids. The germline V gene has CDR1 MNHEY and CDR2 SVGAGI. V lost 4 bases to trimming and J lost 3 bases; unmatched junction nucleotides: 5. CDR3 nucleotides: TGTGCCAGCAGTTTCAGGGGGAGATCTAATGAAAAACTGTTTTTT. Its protein is CASSFRGRSNEKLFF.